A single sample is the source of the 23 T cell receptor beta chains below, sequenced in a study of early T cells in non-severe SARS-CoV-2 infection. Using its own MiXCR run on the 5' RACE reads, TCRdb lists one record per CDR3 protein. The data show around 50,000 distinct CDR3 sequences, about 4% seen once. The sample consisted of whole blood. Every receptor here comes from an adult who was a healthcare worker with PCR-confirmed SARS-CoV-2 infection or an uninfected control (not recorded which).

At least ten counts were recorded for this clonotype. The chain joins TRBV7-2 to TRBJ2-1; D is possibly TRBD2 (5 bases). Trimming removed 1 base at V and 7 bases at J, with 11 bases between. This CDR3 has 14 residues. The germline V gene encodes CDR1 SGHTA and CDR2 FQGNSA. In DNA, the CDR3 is TGTGCCAGCAGCTTAGGAACTAGTCCAAATGAGCAGTTCTTC. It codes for CASSLGTSPNEQFF.

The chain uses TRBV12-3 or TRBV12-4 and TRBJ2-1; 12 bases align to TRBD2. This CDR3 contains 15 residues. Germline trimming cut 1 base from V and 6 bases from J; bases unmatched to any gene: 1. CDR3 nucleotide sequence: TGTGCCAGCAGTTTAGGGACTAGCGGGACCAATGAGCAGTTCTTC. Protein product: CASSLGTSGTNEQFF.

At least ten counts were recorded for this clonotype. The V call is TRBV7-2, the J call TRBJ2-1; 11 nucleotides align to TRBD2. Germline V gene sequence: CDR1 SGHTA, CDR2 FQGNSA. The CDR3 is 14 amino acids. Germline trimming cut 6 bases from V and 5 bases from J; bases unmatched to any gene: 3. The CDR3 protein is CASRRLAGNNEQFF. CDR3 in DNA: TGTGCCAGCAGGAGACTAGCGGGGAACAATGAGCAGTTCTTC.

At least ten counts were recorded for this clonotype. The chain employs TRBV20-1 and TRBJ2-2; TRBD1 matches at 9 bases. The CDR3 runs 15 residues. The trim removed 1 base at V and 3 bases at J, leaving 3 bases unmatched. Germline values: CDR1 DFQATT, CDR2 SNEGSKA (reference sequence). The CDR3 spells CSARGDRGDTGELFF. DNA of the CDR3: TGCAGTGCTAGAGGCGACAGGGGGGACACCGGGGAGCTGTTTTTT.

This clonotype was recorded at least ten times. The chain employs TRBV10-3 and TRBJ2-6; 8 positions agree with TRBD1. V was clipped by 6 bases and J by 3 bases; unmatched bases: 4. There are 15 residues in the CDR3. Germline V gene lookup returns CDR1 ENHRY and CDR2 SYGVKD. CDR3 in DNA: TGTGCCATCAGCCCGACAGGGGTTGGGGCCAACGTCCTGACTTTC. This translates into CAISPTGVGANVLTF.

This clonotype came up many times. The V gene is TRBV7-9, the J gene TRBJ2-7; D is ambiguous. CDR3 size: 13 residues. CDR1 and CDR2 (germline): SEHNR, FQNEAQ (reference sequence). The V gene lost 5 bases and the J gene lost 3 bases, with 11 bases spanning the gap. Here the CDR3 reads CASSPTAIYEQYF. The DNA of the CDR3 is TGTGCCAGCAGCCCGACTGCCATCTACGAGCAGTACTTC.

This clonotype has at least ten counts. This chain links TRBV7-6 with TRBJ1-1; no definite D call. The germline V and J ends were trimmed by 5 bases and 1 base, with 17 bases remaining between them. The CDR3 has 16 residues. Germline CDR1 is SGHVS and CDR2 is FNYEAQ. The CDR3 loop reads CASSHPYRGRNTEAFF. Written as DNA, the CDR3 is TGTGCCAGCAGCCATCCGTATCGGGGTAGGAACACTGAAGCTTTCTTT.

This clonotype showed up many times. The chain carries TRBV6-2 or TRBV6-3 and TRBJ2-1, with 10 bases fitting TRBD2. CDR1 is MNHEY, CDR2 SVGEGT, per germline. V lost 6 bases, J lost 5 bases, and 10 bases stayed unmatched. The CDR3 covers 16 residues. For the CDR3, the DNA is TGTGCCAGCAGCTATATGGGACTAGCGAGGGACAATGAGCAGTTCTTC. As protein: CASSYMGLARDNEQFF.

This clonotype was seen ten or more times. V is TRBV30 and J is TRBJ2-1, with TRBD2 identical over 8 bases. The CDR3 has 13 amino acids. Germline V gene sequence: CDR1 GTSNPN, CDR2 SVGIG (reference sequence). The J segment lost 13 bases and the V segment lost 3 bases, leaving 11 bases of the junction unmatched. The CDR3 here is CAWSPHGGVKQFF. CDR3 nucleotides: TGTGCCTGGAGCCCGCACGGGGGGGTTAAACAGTTCTTC.

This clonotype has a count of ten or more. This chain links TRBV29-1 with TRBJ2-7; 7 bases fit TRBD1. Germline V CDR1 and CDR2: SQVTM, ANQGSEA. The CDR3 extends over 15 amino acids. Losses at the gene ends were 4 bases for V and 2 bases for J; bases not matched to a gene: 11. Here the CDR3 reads CSVARIQGSTYEQYF. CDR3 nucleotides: TGCAGCGTTGCCCGAATACAGGGGTCAACCTACGAGCAGTACTTC.

CDR3 in amino acids: CASSRTGNEQFF. CDR3 coding DNA: TGTGCCAGCAGCCGGACAGGCAATGAGCAGTTCTTC. This sequence joins TRBV3-1 and TRBJ2-1, with 7 bases identical to TRBD1. CDR1 LGHDT and CDR2 YNNKEL come from the germline V gene (reference sequence). This CDR3 has 12 residues. V dropped 4 bases and J dropped 6; count of bases not matched to a gene: 0.

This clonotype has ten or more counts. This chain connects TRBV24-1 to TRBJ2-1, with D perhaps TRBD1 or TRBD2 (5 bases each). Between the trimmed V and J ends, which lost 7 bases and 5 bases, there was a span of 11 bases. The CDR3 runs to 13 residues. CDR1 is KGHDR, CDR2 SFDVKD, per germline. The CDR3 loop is CATRGPSHNEQFF. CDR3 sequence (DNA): TGTGCCACCAGGGGACCCAGCCACAATGAGCAGTTCTTC.

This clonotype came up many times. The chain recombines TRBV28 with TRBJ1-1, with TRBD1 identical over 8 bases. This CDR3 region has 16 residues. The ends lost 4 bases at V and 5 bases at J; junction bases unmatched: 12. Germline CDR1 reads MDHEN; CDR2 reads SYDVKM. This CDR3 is CASSSMGRGQDTEAFF. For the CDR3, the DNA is TGTGCCAGCAGTTCCATGGGCAGGGGGCAAGATACTGAAGCTTTCTTT.

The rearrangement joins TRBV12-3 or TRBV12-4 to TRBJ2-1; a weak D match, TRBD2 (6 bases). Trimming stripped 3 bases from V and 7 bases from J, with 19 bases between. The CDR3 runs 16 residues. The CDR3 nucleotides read TGTGCCAGCAGTTTTCGGGTCGGGAGTGACGGAAATGAGCAGTTCTTC. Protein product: CASSFRVGSDGNEQFF.

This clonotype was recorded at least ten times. The CDR3 sequence: CASSHTGPTPYEQYF. The CDR3 nucleotides read TGTGCCAGCAGCCACACAGGGCCAACCCCCTACGAGCAGTACTTC. The V call is TRBV4-2, the J call TRBJ2-7; a weak D match, TRBD1 (6 bases). Looked up from germline, CDR1 is LGHNA and CDR2 is YNFKEQ. This CDR3 is 15 amino acids long. V was shortened by 3 bases and J by 2 bases, with 14 bases between the two germline ends.

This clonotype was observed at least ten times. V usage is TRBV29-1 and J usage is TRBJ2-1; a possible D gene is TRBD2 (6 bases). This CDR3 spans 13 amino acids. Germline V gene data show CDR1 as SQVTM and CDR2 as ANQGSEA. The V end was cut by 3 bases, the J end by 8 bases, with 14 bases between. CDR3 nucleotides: TGCAGCGTTGAGGGGGGAGAGGTATATGAGCAGTTCTTC. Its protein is CSVEGGEVYEQFF.

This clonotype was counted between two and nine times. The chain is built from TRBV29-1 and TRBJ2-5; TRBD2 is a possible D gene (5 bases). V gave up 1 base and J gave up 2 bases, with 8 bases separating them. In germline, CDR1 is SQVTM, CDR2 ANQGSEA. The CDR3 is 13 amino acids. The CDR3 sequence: CSVEVPGQETQYF. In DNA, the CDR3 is TGCAGCGTTGAAGTTCCGGGACAAGAGACCCAGTACTTC.

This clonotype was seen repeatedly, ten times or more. CDR3 bases: TGTGCCAGCAGCTTACCGAACGGGAATGAGCAGTTCTTC. It specifies CASSLPNGNEQFF. The gene calls are TRBV7-2 and TRBJ2-1; no firm D call. The CDR3 consists of 13 residues. The ends were cut back, 2 bases at V and 7 bases at J, with 9 bases in the middle. Looked up from germline, CDR1 is SGHTA and CDR2 is FQGNSA.

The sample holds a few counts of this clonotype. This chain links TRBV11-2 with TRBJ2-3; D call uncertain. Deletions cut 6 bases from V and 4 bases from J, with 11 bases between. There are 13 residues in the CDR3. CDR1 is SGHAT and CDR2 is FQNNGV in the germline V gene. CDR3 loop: CASRVTIADTQYF. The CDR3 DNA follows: TGTGCCAGCAGGGTTACAATCGCAGATACGCAGTATTTT. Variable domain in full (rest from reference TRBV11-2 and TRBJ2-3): EAGVAQSPRYKIIEKRQSVAFWCNPISGHATLYWYQQILGQGPKLLIQFQNNGVVDDSQLPKDRFSAERLKGVDSTLKIQPAKLEDSAVYLCASRVTIADTQYFGPGTRLTVL.

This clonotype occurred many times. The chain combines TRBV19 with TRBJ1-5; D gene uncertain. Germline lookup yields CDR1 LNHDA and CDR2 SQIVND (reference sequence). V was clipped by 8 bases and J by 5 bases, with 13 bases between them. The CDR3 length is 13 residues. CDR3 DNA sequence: TGTGCCAGTTTAGGCCGACGGGATCAGCCCCAGCATTTT. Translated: CASLGRRDQPQHF.

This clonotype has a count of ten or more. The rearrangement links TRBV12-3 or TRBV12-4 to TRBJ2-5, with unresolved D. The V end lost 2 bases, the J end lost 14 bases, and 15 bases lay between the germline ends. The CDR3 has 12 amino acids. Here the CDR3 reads CASSLSPQPLYF. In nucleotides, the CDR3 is TGTGCCAGCAGTTTATCCCCACAGCCCCTATACTTC.

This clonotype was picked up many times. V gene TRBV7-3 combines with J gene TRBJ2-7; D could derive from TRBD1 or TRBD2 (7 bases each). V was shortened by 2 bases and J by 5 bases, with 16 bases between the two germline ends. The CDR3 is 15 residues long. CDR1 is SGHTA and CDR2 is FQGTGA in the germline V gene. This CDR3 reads CASSLGGDRKDEQYF. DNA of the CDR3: TGTGCCAGCAGCTTAGGGGGGGACAGAAAGGACGAGCAGTACTTC.

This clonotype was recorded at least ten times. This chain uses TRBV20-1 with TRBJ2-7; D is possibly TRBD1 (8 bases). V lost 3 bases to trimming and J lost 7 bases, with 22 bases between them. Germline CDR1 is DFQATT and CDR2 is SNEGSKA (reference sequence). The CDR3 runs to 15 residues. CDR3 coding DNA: TGCAGTGCTAGTCGCGTCAGGGGGCGCGGGAGAGAGCAGTACTTC. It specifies CSASRVRGRGREQYF.